This entry concerns a single T cell receptor beta chain. What it binds is not known. These data are taken from a study of vaccination effects on CD4 cells after COVID-19. V lost 4 bases and J lost 0; bases outside the gene matches: 13. The CDR3 totals 18 residues. In germline, CDR1 is SGHRS, CDR2 YFSETQ. Following culture for roughly 10 days, CD4+ T cells were isolated. Subjects were given two BNT162b2 or mRNA-1273 vaccine doses. In the cultures, half the medium was exchanged for IL-2 medium on days 3 and 7. Only in-frame clones appear in the TCRdb table, and some are missing; sequencing was by immunoSEQ multiplex PCR. The data contain 45,000 to 60,000 clones, 60% to 75% of them singletons.

The origin of this receptor is a human donor who received a COVID-19 vaccine. The specimen comprised CD4+ T cells from PBMCs cultured without peptide, sampled after COVID-19 vaccination. The rearrangement links TRBV5-1 to TRBJ2-1; 7 bases fit TRBD1. CDR3 sequence reads: CASSQEITQGSSYNEQFF. The CDR3 DNA reads TGCGCCAGCAGCCAGGAAATAACACAGGGGAGCTCCTACAATGAGCAGTTCTTC.